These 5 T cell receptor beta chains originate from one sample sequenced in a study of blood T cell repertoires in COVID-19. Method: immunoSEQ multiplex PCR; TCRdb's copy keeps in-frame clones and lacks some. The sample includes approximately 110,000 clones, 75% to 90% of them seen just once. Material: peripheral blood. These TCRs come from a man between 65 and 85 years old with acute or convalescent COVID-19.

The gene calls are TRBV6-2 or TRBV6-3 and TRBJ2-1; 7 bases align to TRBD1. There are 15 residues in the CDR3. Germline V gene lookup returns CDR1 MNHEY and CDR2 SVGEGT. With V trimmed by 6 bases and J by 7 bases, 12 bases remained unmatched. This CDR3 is CASSTTGLKVNEQFF. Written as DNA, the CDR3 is TGTGCCAGCAGCACGACAGGGCTAAAGGTAAATGAGCAGTTCTTC.

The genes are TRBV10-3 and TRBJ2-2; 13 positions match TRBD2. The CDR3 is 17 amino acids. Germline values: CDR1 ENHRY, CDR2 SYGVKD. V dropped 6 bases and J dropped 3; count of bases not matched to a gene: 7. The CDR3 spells CAIRMRTSGSHTGELFF. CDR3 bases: TGTGCCATCAGGATGAGGACTAGCGGGAGTCACACCGGGGAGCTGTTTTTT.

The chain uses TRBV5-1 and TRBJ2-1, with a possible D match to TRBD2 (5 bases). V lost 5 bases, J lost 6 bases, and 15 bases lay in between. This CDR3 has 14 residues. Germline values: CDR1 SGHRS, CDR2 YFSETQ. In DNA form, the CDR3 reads TGCGCCAGCAGGCGTACGGGGTTCAGCAATGAGCAGTTCTTC. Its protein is CASRRTGFSNEQFF.

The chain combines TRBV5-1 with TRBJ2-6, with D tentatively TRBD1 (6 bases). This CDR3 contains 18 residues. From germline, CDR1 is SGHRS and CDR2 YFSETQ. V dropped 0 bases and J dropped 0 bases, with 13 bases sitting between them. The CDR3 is CASSLEDRFSSGANVLTF. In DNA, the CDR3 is TGCGCCAGCAGCTTGGAGGACAGATTTTCCTCTGGGGCCAACGTCCTGACTTTC.

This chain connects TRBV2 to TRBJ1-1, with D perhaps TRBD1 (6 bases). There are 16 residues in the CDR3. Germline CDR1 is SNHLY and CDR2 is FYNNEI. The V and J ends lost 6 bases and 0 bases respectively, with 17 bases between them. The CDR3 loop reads CASSPRDITMNTEAFF. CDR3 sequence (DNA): TGTGCCAGCAGCCCCCGGGACATCACCATGAACACTGAAGCTTTCTTT.